This T cell receptor beta chain was obtained from a study of T cell clones after liver transplantation. Study as a whole: Graft-donor-reactive sequences were compared with third-party-reactive TCRbeta sequences from pre-transplant mixed lymphocyte reactions.

Assay: immunoSEQ multiplex PCR; the TCRdb copy retains only in-frame clones and omits some. The profile shows 65,000 to 80,000 clones, about four fifths of them singletons. The CDR3 covers 14 residues. Germline-derived CDR1 and CDR2 are LNHNV and YYDKDF (reference sequence). The germline V and J ends were trimmed by 4 bases and 0 bases, with 7 bases remaining between them. The source was CD4+ T cells from blood, collected before liver transplant. The origin of this receptor is a human donor who received a liver transplant. The rearrangement uses TRBV15 and TRBJ2-4; the D is unclear. CDR3 sequence reads: CATSKHLAKNIQYF. The DNA of the CDR3 is TGTGCCACCAGCAAACACCTAGCCAAAAACATTCAGTACTTC.